The entry below describes one TCR beta chain. These data are taken from a study of blood T cell repertoires in COVID-19. As processed by the authors: For nucleated cells, counts were estimated from reference gene primer amplification. TCRdb's table, derived via immunoSEQ multiplex PCR, lists solely in-frame clones and lacks some. That table is the source of V, J and clone size, and D and trimming were worked out from the DNA. The sample holds 100,000 to 150,000 clones, approximately 86% seen once. The CDR3 runs to 16 residues. V shed 0 bases and J 0 bases; nucleotides not matched to a gene: 4. The germline V gene has CDR1 MGHRA and CDR2 YSYEKL.

The sequence came from a woman aged 45-65 years who had recovered from COVID-19. Material for sequencing was PBMCs or T cells enriched from blood (not recorded which). The rearrangement joins TRBV4-1 to TRBJ1-1; TRBD1 matches 7 bases. CDR3 region: CASSQEHRGMNTEAFF. Written as DNA, the CDR3 is TGCGCCAGCAGCCAAGAGCACAGGGGAATGAACACTGAAGCTTTCTTT.